This TCR beta chain was sequenced in a study of blood T cells in healthy people across ages. Overall study context: About one barcoded beta molecule per two T cells was captured by template switching.

To note about this clonotype: Antigen: not known.

It was with a sample-barcoded 5' primer and a J-beta primer mix that a second PCR of roughly 6 to 12 cycles was run. In TCRdb, the 5' RACE reads were re-called with MiXCR into one record per CDR3 protein. The data show roughly 800,000 distinct CDR3 sequences, more than 45% seen once. Regarding the study as a whole: Long-lived donors had more naive CD4+ cells and higher diversity than aged donors. Changes in expanded clonotypes were possibly confounded, as the CMV status of donors was unknown.

Isolation recovered at least 6 million PBMCs from every sample. The sequence came from a young man in good health. What was sequenced was blood.

The CDR3 spells CASSQSDRLGYTF. In DNA form, the CDR3 reads TGTGCCAGCAGCCAATCGGACCGTCTTGGCTACACCTTC. V and J are TRBV3-1 and TRBJ1-2, with D unresolved. The CDR3 has 13 amino acids. The V gene lost 2 bases and the J gene lost 7 bases, with 11 bases spanning the gap. Germline assignment: CDR1 LGHDT and CDR2 YNNKEL (reference sequence).